Below, one TCR beta chain is given with its context. The CDR3 loop spans 16 amino acids. Trimming at V came to 1 base and at J to 5 bases, leaving 7 bases not matched to a gene. Germline CDR1 is MDHEN and CDR2 is SYDVKM. Beta-chain TCR CDR3 regions were amplified from RNA transcripts. HTBI primers served in a first-round RT-PCR, which a second-round multiplex PCR followed. TCRdb re-analysed the multiplex PCR reads in MiXCR, keeping a single row per CDR3 protein. The repertoire holds about 590,000 distinct CDR3 sequences, with 35% to 40% as singletons. The sample comes from a study of Graves' ophthalmopathy and Graves' hyperthyroidism.

The chain employs TRBV28 and TRBJ1-2; 10 bases are a match to TRBD1. The sequence derives from an adult man with Graves' hyperthyroidism. The sequencing sample was made of peripheral blood or thyroid tissue (not recorded which). The CDR3 sequence: CASSLSQGQGMYGYTF. DNA for the CDR3: TGTGCCAGCAGTTTATCACAGGGACAGGGGATGTATGGCTACACCTTC.